Following are 27 T cell receptor beta chains from one sample sequenced in a study of OX40 agonist ivuxolimab in advanced cancers. Clones were sequenced by immunoSEQ multiplex PCR, and TCRdb holds only the in-frame ones, with some missing. Altogether about 50,000 clones are present, about 79% being singletons, with the ten largest covering more than 1.5%. Sample: CD4+ or CD8+ T cells sorted from blood, taken in a trial of the OX40 agonist ivuxolimab. The receptors shown here come from an adult with an advanced solid tumor such as melanoma, head and neck, liver or kidney cancer.

The V and J genes are TRBV12-5 and TRBJ1-4; 8 bases align to TRBD1. CDR1 is LGHNT, CDR2 FRNRAP, per germline. This CDR3 contains 14 residues. V lost 6 bases and J lost 6; bases outside the gene matches: 6. The CDR3 region is CASGLGQGDEKLFF. For the CDR3, the DNA is TGTGCTAGTGGCCTCGGACAGGGAGATGAAAAACTGTTTTTT. The complete variable domain, with remaining parts taken from reference TRBV12-5 and TRBJ1-4, reads DARVTQTPRHKVTEMGQEVTMRCQPILGHNTVFWYRQTMMQGLELLAYFRNRAPLDDSGMPKDRFSAEMPDATLATLKIQPSEPRDSAVYFCASGLGQGDEKLFFGSGTQLSVL.

This clone was detected only once. The chain employs TRBV5-6 and TRBJ2-2; no firm D call. Germline V gives CDR1 SGHDT, CDR2 YYEEEE. Trimming shortened V by 9 bases and J by 5 bases, and 17 bases separated the two germline ends. There are 14 residues in the CDR3. CDR3 DNA sequence: TGTGCCACCAAAGTGCACGTGGTGACCGGGGAGCTGTTTTTT. Translated: CATKVHVVTGELFF.

This chain connects TRBV6-5 to TRBJ1-6; D is perhaps TRBD1 (5 bases). Trimming removed 7 bases at V and 6 bases at J, with 13 bases between. The germline V gene encodes CDR1 MNHEY and CDR2 SVGAGI. The CDR3 covers 14 residues. The chain's CDR3 is CASTRGELNSPLHF. The CDR3, as DNA: TGTGCCAGCACTCGAGGGGAACTTAATTCACCCCTCCACTTT.

The chain has TRBV7-2 and TRBJ1-6, with TRBD1 matching 8 bases. Germline CDR1 is SGHTA and CDR2 is FQGNSA. This CDR3 has 17 amino acids. V lost 3 bases to trimming and J lost 4 bases; unmatched junction nucleotides: 8. The CDR3 is CASSLEQGAFYNSPLHF. DNA of the CDR3: TGTGCCAGCAGCTTGGAGCAGGGGGCATTTTATAATTCACCCCTCCACTTT.

This clone was seen once. The chain employs TRBV2 and TRBJ2-7; D gene ambiguous. The germline V gene has CDR1 SNHLY and CDR2 FYNNEI. The CDR3 has 14 residues. V dropped 7 bases and J dropped 1 base, with 14 bases sitting between them. The CDR3 nucleotides read TGTGCCAGCATGTACAGACTTACTTCCTACGAGCAGTACTTC. It specifies CASMYRLTSYEQYF.

J is TRBJ2-5 and V is TRBV5-4; either TRBD1 or TRBD2 may fit D (5 bases each). This CDR3 region has 15 residues. CDR1 SGHNT and CDR2 YYREEE come from the germline V gene (reference sequence). Between the trimmed V and J ends, which lost 4 bases and 2 bases, there was a span of 15 bases. The CDR3 loop is CASSQPGPEQETQYF. The CDR3 DNA reads TGTGCCAGCAGCCAACCGGGACCAGAACAAGAGACCCAGTACTTC. The variable domain in full, with the rest retrieved from reference TRBV5-4 and TRBJ2-5, is ETGVTQSPTHLIKTRGQQVTLRCSSQSGHNTVSWYQQALGQGPQFIFQYYREEENGRGNFPPRFSGLQFPNYSSELNVNALELDDSALYLCASSQPGPEQETQYFGPGTRLLVL.

This sequence joins TRBV5-4 and TRBJ1-2; D call uncertain. The CDR3 covers 11 residues. Per the germline V gene, CDR1 is SGHNT and CDR2 is YYREEE (reference sequence). V was shortened by 3 bases and J by 2 bases, with 2 bases between the two germline ends. The CDR3 DNA reads as TGTGCCAGCAGCTCGAACTATGGCTACACCTTC. Translation gives CASSSNYGYTF.

The chain links TRBV5-1 to TRBJ2-7, with D perhaps assigned TRBD1 or TRBD2 (5 bases each). The CDR3 runs 16 residues. Germline V gives CDR1 SGHRS, CDR2 YFSETQ. The V end was cut by 0 bases, the J end by 0 bases, with 13 bases between. As DNA, the CDR3 is TGCGCCAGCAGCTTGGCCTGGGGGAAGGGCTCCTACGAGCAGTACTTC. Encoded protein: CASSLAWGKGSYEQYF.

The gene calls are TRBV4-1 and TRBJ1-4; no clear D gene. Trimming pared 2 bases from V and 7 bases from J, leaving 17 bases between. Germline V CDR1 and CDR2: MGHRA, YSYEKL. CDR3 length: 16 residues. The CDR3: CASSQIDMGLSEKLFF. CDR3 bases: TGCGCCAGCAGCCAAATCGATATGGGGTTGAGTGAAAAACTGTTTTTT.

This clone was picked up a small number of times. The chain couples TRBV2 to TRBJ1-6; D possibly corresponds to TRBD1 (5 bases). Germline values: CDR1 SNHLY, CDR2 FYNNEI. The V gene lost 6 bases and the J gene lost 7 bases, with 13 bases spanning the gap. The CDR3 extends over 14 amino acids. The CDR3 sequence is CASSAQGGNSPLHF. The CDR3 DNA sequence: TGTGCCAGCAGCGCCCAGGGTGGGAATTCACCCCTCCACTTT.

The CDR3 loop reads CAANRAPQETQYF. DNA of the CDR3: TGTGCCGCAAACCGGGCCCCGCAAGAGACCCAGTACTTC. The J gene is TRBJ2-5, the V gene TRBV10-3; D is unclear. This CDR3 is built from 13 residues. The germline V gene encodes CDR1 ENHRY and CDR2 SYGVKD. V dropped 11 bases and J dropped 2 bases, with 15 bases sitting between them.

The chain carries TRBV6-1 and TRBJ2-7; D gene unclear. The CDR3 has 12 amino acids. Looked up from germline, CDR1 is MNHNS and CDR2 is SASEGT. V was clipped by 5 bases and J by 1 base, with 6 bases between them. The CDR3 spells CASSMGSYEQYF. DNA of the CDR3: TGTGCCAGCAGTATGGGGTCCTACGAGCAGTACTTC.

This sequence joins TRBV6-4 and TRBJ1-1; D is unclear. The V end lost 6 bases, the J end lost 4 bases, and 15 bases lay between the germline ends. The CDR3 has 14 amino acids. Germline CDR1 MRHNA, CDR2 SNTAGT. The DNA for the CDR3 is TGTGCCAGCAGCCTAACCATGGACGGCACTGAAGCTTTCTTT. Translated: CASSLTMDGTEAFF.

The rearrangement joins TRBV5-1 to TRBJ2-3; 8 nucleotides align to TRBD2. Germline V gives CDR1 SGHRS, CDR2 YFSETQ. The CDR3 has 16 amino acids. With 0 bases clipped from V and 0 bases from J, the junction kept 3 bases outside the gene matches. The CDR3 DNA follows: TGCGCCAGCAGCTTGGCGGTAGCGGGGAGCACAGATACGCAGTATTTT. Translation gives CASSLAVAGSTDTQYF.

The V and J genes are TRBV28 and TRBJ1-4, with TRBD1 identical over 9 bases. Trimming cost V 2 bases and J 6 bases; bases outside gene matches: 4. Germline V gives CDR1 MDHEN, CDR2 SYDVKM. This CDR3 comprises 15 residues. The CDR3, as DNA: TGTGCCAGCAGTTTAGGGGGACAGGGCGATGAAAAACTGTTTTTT. Amino acids: CASSLGGQGDEKLFF.

The chain carries TRBV5-5 and TRBJ2-7; D may be TRBD1 or TRBD2 (6 bases each). Germline V gene sequence: CDR1 SGHKS, CDR2 YYEKEE (reference sequence). The germline V and J ends were trimmed by 5 bases and 7 bases, with 19 bases remaining between them. This CDR3 has 14 amino acids. CDR3 amino acids: CASRPQSGAGEQYF. CDR3 nucleotides: TGTGCCAGCAGACCCCAGTCGGGGGCGGGGGAGCAGTACTTC.

The CDR3 bases are TGTGCCAGCAGGTGGACAGAGACCACAGATACGCAGTATTTT. Translation: CASRWTETTDTQYF. This sequence joins TRBV5-5 and TRBJ2-3, with D perhaps matching TRBD1 (6 bases). This CDR3 has 14 residues. With 5 bases removed from V and 2 bases from J, the gap between germline ends came to 12 bases. The germline gives CDR1 SGHKS, CDR2 YYEKEE (reference sequence).

The chain uses TRBV9 and TRBJ2-7; no clear D gene. Germline V CDR1 and CDR2: SGDLS, YYNGEE. The CDR3 extends over 12 amino acids. V lost 5 bases, J lost 2 bases, and 8 bases lay in between. CDR3 protein: CASSSGPYEQYF. In nucleotides, the CDR3 is TGTGCCAGCAGTTCCGGGCCCTACGAGCAGTACTTC.

This sequence joins TRBV7-9 and TRBJ1-2; D is uncertain. Trimming stripped 5 bases from V and 3 bases from J, with 10 bases between. The CDR3 totals 13 residues. Germline V CDR1 and CDR2: SEHNR, FQNEAQ (reference sequence). The CDR3 DNA is TGTGCCAGCAGCCGAGACTGGGACTATGGCTACACCTTC. Translation gives CASSRDWDYGYTF. The whole variable domain, remainder taken from reference TRBV7-9 and TRBJ1-2, is DTGVSQNPRHKITKRGQNVTFRCDPISEHNRLYWYRQTLGQGPEFLTYFQNEAQLEKSRLLSDRFSAERPKGSFSTLEIQRTEQGDSAMYLCASSRDWDYGYTFGSGTRLTVV.

The chain links TRBV28 to TRBJ1-4, with D unclear. Germline values: CDR1 MDHEN, CDR2 SYDVKM. The CDR3 loop spans 12 amino acids. V dropped 2 bases and J dropped 3 bases, with 1 base sitting between them. The CDR3 region has the DNA TGTGCCAGCAGTTTACCTAATGAAAAACTGTTTTTT. Encoded protein: CASSLPNEKLFF.

V gene TRBV12-5 combines with J gene TRBJ2-5; 7 positions match TRBD1. V was pared by 0 bases and J by 5 bases, with 3 bases of the junction left unmatched. The CDR3 is 14 amino acids. Germline V lookup: CDR1 LGHNT, CDR2 FRNRAP. The CDR3 coding sequence is TGTGCTAGTGGTTTGGTAGGACAGGCGGAGACCCAGTACTTC. Its protein is CASGLVGQAETQYF.

The chain recombines TRBV5-1 with TRBJ2-4, with 13 positions matching TRBD2. Looked up from germline, CDR1 is SGHRS and CDR2 is YFSETQ. CDR3 length: 16 residues. V was pared by 3 bases and J by 6 bases, with 6 bases of the junction left unmatched. This CDR3 reads CASSSGLAGRGNIQYF. In DNA form, the CDR3 reads TGCGCCAGCAGCTCGGGACTAGCGGGGCGGGGAAACATTCAGTACTTC.

This chain joins TRBV15 and TRBJ2-5; D remains unclear. The CDR3 covers 15 residues. From germline, CDR1 is LNHNV and CDR2 YYDKDF (reference sequence). The V end lost 1 base, the J end lost 5 bases, and 14 bases lay between the germline ends. The CDR3 region is CATSRVRVGGETQYF. The CDR3 DNA sequence: TGTGCCACCAGCAGAGTAAGGGTTGGTGGCGAGACCCAGTACTTC.

The rearrangement uses TRBV7-6 and TRBJ1-3; maybe TRBD1 (6 bases). This CDR3 spans 16 amino acids. Trimming cost V 5 bases and J 3 bases, with 17 bases left between them. Germline-derived CDR1 and CDR2 are SGHVS and FNYEAQ. The CDR3 loop reads CASSLPTGTLGNTIYF. CDR3 DNA sequence: TGTGCCAGCAGCCTACCTACCGGGACACTTGGAAACACCATATATTTT.

J is TRBJ1-4 and V is TRBV5-1, with no clear D. Germline CDR1 reads SGHRS; CDR2 reads YFSETQ. Trimming shortened V by 4 bases and J by 0 bases, and 4 bases separated the two germline ends. The CDR3 runs 13 residues. The CDR3, as DNA: TGCGCCAGCAGCCCTGCAACTAATGAAAAACTGTTTTTT. Its protein is CASSPATNEKLFF.

This clone occurred once. The CDR3 coding sequence is TGTGCTAGTGCCGATAACCCTTCCCTTAGGGCAAGGCTTGAAGCTTTCTTT. Its translation is CASADNPSLRARLEAFF. The chain recombines TRBV12-5 with TRBJ1-1; the D is unclear. Germline CDR1 and CDR2: LGHNT and FRNRAP. Trimming removed 7 bases at V and 7 bases at J, with 28 bases between. The CDR3 consists of 17 residues.

The chain has TRBV12-5 and TRBJ1-3; the D gene is possibly TRBD1 (5 bases). V lost 7 bases and J 0 bases, leaving 10 bases between the germline ends. Per the germline V gene, CDR1 is LGHNT and CDR2 is FRNRAP. This CDR3 is built from 14 residues. The CDR3 here is CASVQGSSGNTIYF. Written as DNA, the CDR3 is TGTGCTAGTGTCCAGGGATCCTCTGGAAACACCATATATTTT.